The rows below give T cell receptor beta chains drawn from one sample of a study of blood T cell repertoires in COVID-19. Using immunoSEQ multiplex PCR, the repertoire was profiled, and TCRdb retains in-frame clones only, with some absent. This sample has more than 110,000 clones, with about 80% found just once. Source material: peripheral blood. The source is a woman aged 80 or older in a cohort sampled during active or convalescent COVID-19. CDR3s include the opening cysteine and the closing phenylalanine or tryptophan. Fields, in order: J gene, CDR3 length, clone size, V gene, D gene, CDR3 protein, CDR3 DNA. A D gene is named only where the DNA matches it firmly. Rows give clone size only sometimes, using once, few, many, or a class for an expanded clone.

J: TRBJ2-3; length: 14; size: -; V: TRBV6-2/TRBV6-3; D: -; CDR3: CASSYSGTRGTQYF; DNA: TGTGCCAGCAGTTACTCGGGTACACGGGGTACGCAGTATTTT
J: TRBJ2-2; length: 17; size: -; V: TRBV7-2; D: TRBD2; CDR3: CASSAFSGGPNTGELFF; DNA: TGTGCCAGCAGCGCCTTTAGCGGGGGGCCGAACACCGGGGAGCTGTTTTTT
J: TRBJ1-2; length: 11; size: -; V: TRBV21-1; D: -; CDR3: CASSRAYGYTF; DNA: TGTGCCAGCAGCAGGGCCTATGGCTACACCTTC
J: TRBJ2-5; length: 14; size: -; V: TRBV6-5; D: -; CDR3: CASATTGVGETQYF; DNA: TGTGCCAGCGCGACGACCGGAGTCGGAGAGACCCAGTACTTC
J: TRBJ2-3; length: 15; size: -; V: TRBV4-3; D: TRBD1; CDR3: CASSHSTDRTDTQYF; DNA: TGCGCCAGCAGCCACTCTACGGACAGGACAGATACGCAGTATTTT
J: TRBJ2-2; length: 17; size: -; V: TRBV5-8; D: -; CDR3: CASSLFSGTSYTGELFF; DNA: TGTGCCAGCAGCCTATTCTCCGGGACAAGCTACACCGGGGAGCTGTTTTTT
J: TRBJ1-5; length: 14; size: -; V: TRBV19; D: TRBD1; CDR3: CASKTGAYNQPQHF; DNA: TGTGCCAGTAAGACAGGGGCCTACAATCAGCCCCAGCATTTT
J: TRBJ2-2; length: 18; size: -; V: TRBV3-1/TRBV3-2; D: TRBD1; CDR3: CASSRDRGTNPNTGELFF; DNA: TGTGCCAGCAGCCGGGACAGGGGCACCAACCCGAACACCGGGGAGCTGTTTTTT
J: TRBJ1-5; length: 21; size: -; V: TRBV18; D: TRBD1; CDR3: CASSPGRLGTDTLYSNQPQHF; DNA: TGTGCCAGCTCACCAGGGCGGTTGGGGACAGACACCCTTTATAGCAATCAGCCCCAGCATTTT
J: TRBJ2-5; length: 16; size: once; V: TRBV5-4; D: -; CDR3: CASSLDPRQTRETQYF; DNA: TGTGCCAGCAGCTTGGATCCTAGGCAGACGAGAGAGACCCAGTACTTC
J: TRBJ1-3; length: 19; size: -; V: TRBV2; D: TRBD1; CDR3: CASRESRRLGQISGNTIYF; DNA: TGTGCCAGCAGGGAGTCCCGCCGACTGGGACAGATCTCTGGAAACACCATATATTTT
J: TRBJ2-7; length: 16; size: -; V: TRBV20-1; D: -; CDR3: CSASMARGSYSYEQYF; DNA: TGCAGTGCTAGTATGGCTCGGGGTTCTTACTCCTACGAGCAGTACTTC
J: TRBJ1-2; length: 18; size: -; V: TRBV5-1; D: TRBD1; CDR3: CASSFTGTGASWGYGYTF; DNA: TGCGCCAGCAGCTTCACCGGGACAGGGGCCTCTTGGGGTTATGGCTACACCTTC
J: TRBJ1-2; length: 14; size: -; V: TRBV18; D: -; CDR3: CASSPTGPGDGYTF; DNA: TGTGCCAGCTCACCGACGGGTCCAGGGGATGGCTACACCTTC
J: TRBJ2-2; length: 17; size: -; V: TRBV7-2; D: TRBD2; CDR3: CASSLALLAGGPGELFF; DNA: TGTGCCAGCAGCTTAGCGCTATTAGCGGGGGGGCCCGGGGAGCTGTTTTTT
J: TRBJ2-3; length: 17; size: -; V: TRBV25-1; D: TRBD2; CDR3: CASSDWGAGGSRDTQYF; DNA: TGTGCCAGCAGTGATTGGGGAGCGGGGGGGAGCAGGGATACGCAGTATTTT
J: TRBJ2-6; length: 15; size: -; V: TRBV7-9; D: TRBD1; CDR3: CASRGTVSGANVLTF; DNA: TGTGCCAGCAGGGGGACAGTCTCTGGGGCCAACGTCCTGACTTTC
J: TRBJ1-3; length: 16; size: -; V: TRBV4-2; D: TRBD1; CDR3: CASSLQLRGRENTIYF; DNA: TGTGCCAGCAGCCTTCAACTCAGGGGGCGAGAAAACACCATATATTTT
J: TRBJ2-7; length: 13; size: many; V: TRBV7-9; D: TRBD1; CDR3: CASSYRGPYEQYF; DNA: TGTGCCAGCAGCTACAGGGGGCCCTACGAGCAGTACTTC
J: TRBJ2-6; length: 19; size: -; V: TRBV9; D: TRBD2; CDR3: CASSVLAGGLISGANVLTF; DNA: TGTGCCAGCAGCGTTCTAGCGGGGGGTCTTATCTCTGGGGCCAACGTCCTGACTTTC
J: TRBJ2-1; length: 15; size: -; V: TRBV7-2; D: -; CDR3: CASRTTRGVNNEQFF; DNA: TGTGCCAGCAGGACCACCAGGGGGGTTAACAATGAGCAGTTCTTC
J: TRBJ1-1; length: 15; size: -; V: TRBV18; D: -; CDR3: CASSPLKGVNTEAFF; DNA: TGTGCCAGCTCACCACTTAAAGGGGTGAACACTGAAGCTTTCTTT
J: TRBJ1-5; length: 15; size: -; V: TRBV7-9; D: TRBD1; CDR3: CASSLSGGSNQPQHF; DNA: TGTGCCAGCAGCTTATCAGGGGGTAGCAATCAGCCCCAGCATTTT
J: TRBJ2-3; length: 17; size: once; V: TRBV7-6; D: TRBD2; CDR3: CASSPQRGGYSTDTQYF; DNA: TGTGCCAGCAGCCCCCAGCGGGGGGGCTATAGCACAGATACGCAGTATTTT
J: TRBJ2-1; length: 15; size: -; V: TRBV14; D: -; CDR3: CASSQELKLYNEQFF; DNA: TGTGCCAGCAGCCAAGAACTCAAGCTATACAATGAGCAGTTCTTC
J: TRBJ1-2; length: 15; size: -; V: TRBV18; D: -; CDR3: CASSLTGSPNYGYTF; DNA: TGTGCCAGCTCTCTAACCGGGTCCCCTAACTATGGCTACACCTTC
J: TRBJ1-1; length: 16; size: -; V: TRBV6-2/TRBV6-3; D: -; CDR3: CASSYAQGALNTEAFF; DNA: TGTGCCAGCAGTTACGCACAGGGAGCCCTGAACACTGAAGCTTTCTTT
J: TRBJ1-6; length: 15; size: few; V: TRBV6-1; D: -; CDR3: CASSEDSPDNSPLHF; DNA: TGTGCCAGCAGTGAAGACAGCCCGGATAATTCACCCCTCCACTTT
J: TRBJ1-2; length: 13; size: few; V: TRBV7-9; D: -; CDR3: CASSLGQDYGYTF; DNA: TGTGCCAGCAGCTTAGGACAGGACTATGGCTACACCTTC
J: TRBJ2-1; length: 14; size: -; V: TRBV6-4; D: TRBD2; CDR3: CASSVTSEDNEQFF; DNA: TGTGCCAGCAGTGTGACTAGCGAGGACAATGAGCAGTTCTTC
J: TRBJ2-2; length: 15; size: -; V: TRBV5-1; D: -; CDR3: CASSQQGRRDGELFF; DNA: TGCGCCAGCAGCCAACAGGGACGGCGTGACGGGGAGCTGTTTTTT
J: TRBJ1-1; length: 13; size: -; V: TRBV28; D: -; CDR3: CASRGGAGTEAFF; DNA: TGTGCCAGCAGGGGGGGGGCTGGTACTGAAGCTTTCTTT
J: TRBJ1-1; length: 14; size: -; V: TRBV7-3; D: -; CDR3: CASSLTPVNTEAFF; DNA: TGTGCCAGCAGCTTAACCCCGGTAAACACTGAAGCTTTCTTT
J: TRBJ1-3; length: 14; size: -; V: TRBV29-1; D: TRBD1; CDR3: CSARGPNSGNTIYF; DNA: TGCAGCGCTAGGGGGCCAAACTCTGGAAACACCATATATTTT
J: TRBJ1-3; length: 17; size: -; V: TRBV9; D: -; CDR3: CASSVAPHGIGGNTIYF; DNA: TGTGCCAGCAGCGTAGCCCCCCATGGTATTGGCGGAAACACCATATATTTT
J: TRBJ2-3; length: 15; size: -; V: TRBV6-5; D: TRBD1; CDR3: CASRLDRGSTDTQYF; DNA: TGTGCCAGCAGACTGGACAGGGGAAGCACAGATACGCAGTATTTT
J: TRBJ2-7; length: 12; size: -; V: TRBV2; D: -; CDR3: CASSVQGYEQYF; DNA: TGTGCCAGCAGTGTCCAGGGGTACGAGCAGTACTTC
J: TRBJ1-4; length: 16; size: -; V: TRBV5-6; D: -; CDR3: CASSGETGPPNEKLFF; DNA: TGTGCCAGCAGCGGCGAAACAGGGCCGCCTAATGAAAAACTGTTTTTT
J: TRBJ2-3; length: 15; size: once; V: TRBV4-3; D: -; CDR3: CASSQVQGRADTQYF; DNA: TGCGCCAGCAGCCAAGTTCAGGGGAGGGCAGATACGCAGTATTTT
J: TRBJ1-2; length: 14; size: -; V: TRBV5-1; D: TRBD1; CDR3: CASSNDRANYGYTF; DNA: TGCGCCAGCAGCAATGACAGGGCTAACTATGGCTACACCTTC
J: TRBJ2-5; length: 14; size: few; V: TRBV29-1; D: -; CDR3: CSGGQKYEWETQYF; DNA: TGCAGCGGGGGACAAAAGTACGAATGGGAGACCCAGTACTTC
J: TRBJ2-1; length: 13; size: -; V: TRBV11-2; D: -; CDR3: CASSFGLLNEQFF; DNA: TGTGCCAGCAGCTTCGGGTTGCTCAATGAGCAGTTCTTC
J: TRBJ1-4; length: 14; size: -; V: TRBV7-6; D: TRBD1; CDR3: CASSRGQGNEKLFF; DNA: TGTGCCAGCAGCCGGGGACAGGGCAATGAAAAACTGTTTTTT
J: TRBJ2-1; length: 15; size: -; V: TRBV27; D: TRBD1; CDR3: CASSWGRGPYNEQFF; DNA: TGTGCCAGCAGCTGGGGCAGGGGGCCCTACAATGAGCAGTTCTTC
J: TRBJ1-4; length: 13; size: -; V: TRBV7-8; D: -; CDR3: CASSRAVAEKLFF; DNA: TGTGCCAGCAGCCGGGCGGTGGCTGAAAAACTGTTTTTT
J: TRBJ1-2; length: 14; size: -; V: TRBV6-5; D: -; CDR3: CASSPWTDTDGYTF; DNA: TGTGCCAGCAGTCCCTGGACAGATACCGATGGCTACACCTTC
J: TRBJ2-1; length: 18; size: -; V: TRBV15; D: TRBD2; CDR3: CATSRGSGTSGVDNEQFF; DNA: TGTGCCACCAGCAGAGGTTCCGGGACTAGCGGGGTTGACAATGAGCAGTTCTTC
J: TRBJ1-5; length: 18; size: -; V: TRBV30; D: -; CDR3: CAWSLDRDGYLGNQPQHF; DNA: TGTGCCTGGAGCCTCGACAGAGACGGTTATTTGGGCAATCAGCCCCAGCATTTT
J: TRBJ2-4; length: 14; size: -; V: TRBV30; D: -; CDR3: CAWSAQGTKNIQYF; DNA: TGTGCCTGGAGTGCCCAGGGCACCAAAAACATTCAGTACTTC
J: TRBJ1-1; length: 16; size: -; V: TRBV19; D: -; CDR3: CASSIDLGRPNTEAFF; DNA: TGTGCCAGTAGTATAGATCTAGGCAGACCGAACACTGAAGCTTTCTTT
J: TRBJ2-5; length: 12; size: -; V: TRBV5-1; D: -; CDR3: CASKRGLETQYF; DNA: TGCGCCAGCAAAAGGGGCTTGGAGACCCAGTACTTC
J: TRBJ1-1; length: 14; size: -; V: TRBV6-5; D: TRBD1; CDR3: CASSWTGPNTEAFF; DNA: TGTGCCAGCAGCTGGACAGGGCCGAACACTGAAGCTTTCTTT
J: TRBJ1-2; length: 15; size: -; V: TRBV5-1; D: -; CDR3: CASSPLAGPDVGYTF; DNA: TGCGCCAGCAGCCCACTCGCAGGGCCCGACGTAGGCTACACCTTC
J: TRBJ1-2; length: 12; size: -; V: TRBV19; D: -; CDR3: CASSIGLGSYTF; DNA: TGTGCCAGTAGTATAGGATTGGGCAGCTACACCTTC